Below are 14 T cell receptor beta chains sequenced from a single sample in a study of Graves' ophthalmopathy and Graves' hyperthyroidism. Amplification targeted the TCR beta CDR3 regions, with RNA transcripts as the source material. Scientists carried out first-round RT-PCR using HTBI primers and then a second-round multiplex PCR. TCRdb fed the multiplex PCR reads into MiXCR, producing one record per CDR3 protein. Among almost 750,000 distinct CDR3 sequences listed, 35% to 50% were seen once. Input material: peripheral blood. The receptors derive from an adult man with Graves' ophthalmopathy.

This clonotype was counted a few times. V usage is TRBV9 and J usage is TRBJ1-2; 9 bases map to TRBD1. Germline V gene data show CDR1 as SGDLS and CDR2 as YYNGEE. The CDR3 covers 15 residues. Germline trimming cut 7 bases from V and 5 bases from J; bases unmatched to any gene: 12. CDR3 in DNA: TGTGCCAGCTCACACGGGACAGGGTCTATGTATGGCTACACCTTC. This gives the protein CASSHGTGSMYGYTF.

J is TRBJ1-1 and V is TRBV10-2; D ambiguous. This CDR3 comprises 13 residues. Germline CDR1 WSHSY, CDR2 SAAADI. V dropped 8 bases and J dropped 5 bases, with 15 bases sitting between them. The CDR3 coding sequence is TGCGCCAGCCGTTCTTTGGGGTGGACTGAAGCTTTCTTT. Amino acid sequence: CASRSLGWTEAFF.

The J gene is TRBJ2-5, the V gene TRBV7-9, with 8 bases aligning to TRBD1. Germline V gives CDR1 SEHNR, CDR2 FQNEAQ (reference sequence). J lost 5 bases, V lost 3 bases, and 8 bases had no gene match. This CDR3 spans 15 amino acids. As DNA, the CDR3 is TGTGCCAGCAGCTTGGCGACAGGGGCCAGGGAGACCCAGTACTTC. Translating it yields CASSLATGARETQYF.

This chain connects TRBV25-1 to TRBJ1-1; unclear D gene. V was shortened by 6 bases and J by 5 bases, with 16 bases between the two germline ends. The CDR3 totals 14 residues. Germline V gene data show CDR1 as MGHDK and CDR2 as SYGVNS. The CDR3 DNA reads TGTGCCAGCAGCCAAGTAACGGGGAGGACTGAAGCTTTCTTT. It encodes CASSQVTGRTEAFF.

A word on this clonotype: A clone one base away is much larger, so this may be a read error. This chain connects TRBV7-2 to TRBJ1-1; D is unclear. There are 13 residues in the CDR3. Germline lookup yields CDR1 SGHTA and CDR2 FQGNSA. The CDR3 region is CASNLGRHTEAFF. The CDR3 DNA sequence: TGTGCCAGCAACTTAGGTAGACACACTGAAGCTTTCTTT.

Comment on this clonotype: A read error may be the cause here, since a much bigger clone is one base away. The chain employs TRBV10-3 and TRBJ2-5; no reliable D call. The CDR3 consists of 13 residues. Germline V gene sequence: CDR1 ENHRY, CDR2 SYGVKD. Trimming removed 11 bases at V and 3 bases at J, with 16 bases between. The DNA for the CDR3 is TGTGCCGTAGCCCCAGGATCCGAAGAGACCCAGTACTTC. Its protein product is CAVAPGSEETQYF.

This clonotype was observed once. The V gene is TRBV11-1, the J gene TRBJ2-7; 12 positions match TRBD2. V lost 6 bases and J lost 4; bases outside the gene matches: 16. Germline-derived CDR1 and CDR2 are SGHAT and FQDESV (reference sequence). This CDR3 is built from 18 residues. The CDR3 reads CASSARLAGGPTVYEQYF. DNA for the CDR3: TGTGCCAGCAGTGCTAGGCTAGCGGGAGGGCCGACGGTATACGAGCAGTACTTC.

The chain is built from TRBV15 and TRBJ1-3, with 9 bases aligning to TRBD1. The CDR3 is 15 residues long. V lost 0 bases and J lost 7; bases outside the gene matches: 4. The germline V gene encodes CDR1 LNHNV and CDR2 YYDKDF (reference sequence). The DNA of the CDR3 is TGTGCCACCAGCAGAGACACAGGGGGCGCGAACACCATATATTTT. This sequence encodes CATSRDTGGANTIYF.

As for this clonotype: It may be a read error: a sequence one base away is much more abundant. The chain has TRBV2 and TRBJ1-1; tentatively, D is TRBD1 (5 bases). The V gene lost 8 bases and the J gene lost 1 base, with 8 bases spanning the gap. Looked up from germline, CDR1 is SNHLY and CDR2 is FYNNEI. CDR3 length: 12 amino acids. CDR3 in amino acids: CASAGGNTEAFF. The DNA of the CDR3 is TGTGCCAGCGCTGGGGGGAACACTGAAGCTTTCTTT. Full variable domain (rest looked up from reference TRBV2 and TRBJ1-1): EPEVTQTPSHQVTQMGQEVILRCVPISNHLYFYWYRQILGQKVEFLVSFYNNEISEKSEIFDDQFSVERPDGSNFTLKIRSTKLEDSAMYFCASAGGNTEAFFGQGTRLTVV.

This clonotype occurred many times. This chain uses TRBV19 with TRBJ1-2; D is ambiguous. The CDR3 is made up of 15 amino acids. V shed 5 bases and J shed 0 bases, with 13 bases lying between them. Germline V gene data show CDR1 as LNHDA and CDR2 as SQIVND (reference sequence). The CDR3, as DNA: TGTGCCAGTAGTGTACGACAAGGAGCTAACTATGGCTACACCTTC. Translating gives CASSVRQGANYGYTF.

On this clonotype: A much bigger clone sits one base away, suggesting this may be a read error. The V call is TRBV19, the J call TRBJ1-5, with a tentative D call TRBD1 (5 bases). CDR3 size: 14 residues. Germline CDR1 is LNHDA and CDR2 is SQIVND (reference sequence). The CDR3 loop is CASTWQGSKQPQHF. The CDR3 nucleotides are TGTGCCAGTACTTGGCAGGGAAGCAAACAGCCCCAGCATTTT.

The V and J genes are TRBV7-2 and TRBJ1-2; TRBD1 aligns across 7 bases. The CDR3 has 13 residues. The germline CDR1 and CDR2 sequences are SGHTA and FQGNSA. The J segment lost 4 bases and the V segment lost 5 bases, leaving 4 bases of the junction unmatched. CDR3: CASSTDRVYGYTF. CDR3 bases: TGTGCCAGCAGCACCGACAGGGTCTATGGCTACACCTTC.

This chain uses TRBV7-8 with TRBJ1-1, with D unclear. From germline, CDR1 is SGHVS and CDR2 FQNEAQ. V was pared by 8 bases and J by 5 bases, with 18 bases between. The CDR3 is 14 residues long. The DNA of the CDR3 is TGTGCCAGCCACCTAACCAGGTCGGGTACTGAAGCTTTCTTT. Protein: CASHLTRSGTEAFF.

The table lists this clonotype with a few counts. The CDR3 sequence is CASSQGWGNQPQHF. CDR3 sequence (DNA): TGTGCCAGCAGCCAGGGGTGGGGGAATCAGCCCCAGCATTTT. The rearrangement links TRBV24-1 to TRBJ1-5; perhaps TRBD1 as D (6 bases). The V end lost 11 bases, the J end lost 4 bases, and 17 bases lay between the germline ends. CDR1 and CDR2 from the germline V gene are KGHDR and SFDVKD. The CDR3 is made up of 14 amino acids.